This entry concerns a single T cell receptor beta chain. CD45RO/CCR7/CD25/CD127/CD95/CD27 staining was used to isolate CD4+ naive, central memory, regulatory and stem cell-like memory cells by sorting. The whole isolated RNA underwent reverse transcription, so sequencing captured expressed TCRB transcripts. TCRdb's table, derived via immunoSEQ multiplex PCR, lists solely in-frame clones and lacks some. The sample carries approximately 300,000 clones, more than 9.5% recorded once. The data were obtained in a study of beta chain features in type 1 diabetes. Germline assignment: CDR1 MDHEN and CDR2 SYDVKM. Trimming left V 4 bases short and J 9 bases short, with 16 bases between. This CDR3 comprises 14 residues.

The specimen was naive CD4+ T cells from blood. This TCR came from a woman aged 25 to 45 in good health. The chain has TRBV28 and TRBJ2-1; D is perhaps TRBD2 (5 bases). The CDR3 is CASSSGSPRREQFF. CDR3 in DNA: TGTGCCAGCAGTTCGGGGTCTCCCCGGCGTGAGCAGTTCTTC.